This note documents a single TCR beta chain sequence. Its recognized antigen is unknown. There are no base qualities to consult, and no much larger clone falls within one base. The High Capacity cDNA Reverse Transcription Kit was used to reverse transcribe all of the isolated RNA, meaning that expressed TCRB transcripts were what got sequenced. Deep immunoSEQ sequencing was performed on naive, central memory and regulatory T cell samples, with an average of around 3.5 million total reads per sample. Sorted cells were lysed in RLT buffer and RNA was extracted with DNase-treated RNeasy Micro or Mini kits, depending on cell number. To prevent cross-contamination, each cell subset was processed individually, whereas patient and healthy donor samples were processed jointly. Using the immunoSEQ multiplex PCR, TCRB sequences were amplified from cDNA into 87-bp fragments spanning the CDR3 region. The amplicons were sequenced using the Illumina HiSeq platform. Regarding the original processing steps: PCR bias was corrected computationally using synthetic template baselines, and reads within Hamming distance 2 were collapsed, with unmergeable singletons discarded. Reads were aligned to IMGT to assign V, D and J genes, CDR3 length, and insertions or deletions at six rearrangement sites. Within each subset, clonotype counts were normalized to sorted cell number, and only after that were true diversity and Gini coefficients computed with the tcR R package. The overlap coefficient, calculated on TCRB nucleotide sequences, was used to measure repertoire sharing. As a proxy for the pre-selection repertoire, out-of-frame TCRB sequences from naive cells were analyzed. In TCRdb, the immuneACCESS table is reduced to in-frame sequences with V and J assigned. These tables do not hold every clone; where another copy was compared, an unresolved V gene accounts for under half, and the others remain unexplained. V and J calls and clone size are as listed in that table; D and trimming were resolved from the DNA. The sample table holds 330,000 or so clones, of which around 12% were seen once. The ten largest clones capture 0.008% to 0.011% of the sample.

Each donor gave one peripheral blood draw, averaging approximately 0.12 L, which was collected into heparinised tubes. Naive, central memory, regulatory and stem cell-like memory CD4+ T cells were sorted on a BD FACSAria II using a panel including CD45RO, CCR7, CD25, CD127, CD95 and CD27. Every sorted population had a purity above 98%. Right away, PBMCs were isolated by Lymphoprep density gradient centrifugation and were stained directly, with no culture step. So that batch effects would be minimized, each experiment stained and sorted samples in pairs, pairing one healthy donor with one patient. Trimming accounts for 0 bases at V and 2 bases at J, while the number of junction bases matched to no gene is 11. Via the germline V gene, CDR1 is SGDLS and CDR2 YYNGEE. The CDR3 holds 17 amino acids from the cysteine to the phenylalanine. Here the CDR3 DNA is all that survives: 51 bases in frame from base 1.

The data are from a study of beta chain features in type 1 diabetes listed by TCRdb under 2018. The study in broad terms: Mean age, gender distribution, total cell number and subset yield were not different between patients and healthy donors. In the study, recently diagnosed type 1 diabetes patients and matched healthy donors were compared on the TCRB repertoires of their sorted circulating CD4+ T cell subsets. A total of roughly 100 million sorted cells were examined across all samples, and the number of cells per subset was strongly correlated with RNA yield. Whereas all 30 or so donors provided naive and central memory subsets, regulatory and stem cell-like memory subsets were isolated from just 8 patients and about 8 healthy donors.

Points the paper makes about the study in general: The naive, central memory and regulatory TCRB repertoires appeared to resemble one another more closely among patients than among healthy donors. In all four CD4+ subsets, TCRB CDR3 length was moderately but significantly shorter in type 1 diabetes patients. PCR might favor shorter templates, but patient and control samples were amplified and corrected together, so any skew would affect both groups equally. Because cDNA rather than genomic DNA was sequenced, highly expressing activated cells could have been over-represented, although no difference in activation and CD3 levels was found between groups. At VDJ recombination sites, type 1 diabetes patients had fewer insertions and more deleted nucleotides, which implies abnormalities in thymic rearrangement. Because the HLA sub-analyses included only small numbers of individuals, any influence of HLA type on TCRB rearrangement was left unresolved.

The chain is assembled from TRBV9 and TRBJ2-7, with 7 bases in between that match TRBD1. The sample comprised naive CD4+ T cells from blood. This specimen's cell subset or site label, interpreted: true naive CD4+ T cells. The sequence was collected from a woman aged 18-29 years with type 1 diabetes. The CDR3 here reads CASSVGNSDRRTYEQYF. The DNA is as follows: TGTGCCAGCAGCGTAGGGAATTCGGACAGGAGGACCTACGAGCAGTACTTC.